This T cell receptor beta chain was obtained from a study of T cell changes during pregnancy in multiple sclerosis (dated by TCRdb to between 2018 and 2021). About the full investigation: The study looked at changes in the T cell repertoire across pregnancy in women with multiple sclerosis.

This clone occurred a few times. What antigen it recognizes has not been identified. Per-base quality was not reported, and no clone a single base away is much larger than it. Library method: the immunoSEQ multiplex PCR assay. Drawn from immuneACCESS, this table holds only the in-frame rearrangements with V and J called that TCRdb kept. Clones are partly lost; checked studies trace under half to an unresolved V gene and leave the rest unexplained. The table for this sample lists approximately 49,000 clones; 85% to 95% of them were counted only once. The top ten clonotypes cover roughly 0.85% of the sample. CDR1 MRHNA and CDR2 SNTAGT were looked up in the germline V gene. The junction shows trimming of 10 bases on V and 2 bases on J, plus 11 bases between the germline ends. The CDR3, cysteine through phenylalanine, is 12 amino acids long. Of all the DNA, just the CDR3 is kept, 36 bases in frame from base 1.

This material consisted of CD4+ T cells from peripheral blood mononuclear cells, taken in the second trimester of pregnancy. The chain links TRBV6-4 with TRBJ1-1; confidence is insufficient to name the D gene. The clonotype was recovered from a female donor in good health, enrolled as a control in a pregnancy study. The CDR3 amino acid sequence is: CATNSCNTEAFF. The sequenced DNA is TGTGCCACCAATAGTTGTAACACTGAAGCTTTCTTT.